A single sample gave rise to the 32 T cell receptor beta chains below, sequenced in a study of response to subunit inactivated influenza vaccine. TCRdb reprocessed the RT-PCR reads via MiXCR and lists one record per CDR3 protein. The table shows about 780,000 distinct CDR3 sequences, with about 18% occurring only once. Sample: PBMCs from blood, taken 4 to 6 days after vaccination. The origin of the receptors is a man aged 50-60 years who received an inactivated influenza vaccine.

V and J are TRBV15 and TRBJ2-3, with TRBD2 matching 7 bases. The CDR3 is 13 residues long. Looked up from germline, CDR1 is LNHNV and CDR2 is YYDKDF (reference sequence). The V and J ends lost 8 bases and 0 bases, in that order; junction bases with no gene match: 2. The CDR3 coding sequence is TGTGCCACCGATAGCGGGAGCACAGATACGCAGTATTTT. Protein: CATDSGSTDTQYF.

The V call is TRBV20-1, the J call TRBJ2-7; weak D call: TRBD2 (7 bases). V lost 6 bases, J lost 0 bases, and 21 bases lay in between. The CDR3 has 16 residues. Germline V gene data show CDR1 as DFQATT and CDR2 as SNEGSKA (reference sequence). The CDR3 region has the DNA TGCAGTGCCACAAGGAGGGGGGGGTTTTCCTCCTACGAGCAGTACTTC. Protein: CSATRRGGFSSYEQYF.

V gene TRBV28 combines with J gene TRBJ2-1; tentatively, D is TRBD2 (6 bases). Trimming took 7 bases from V and 5 from J, leaving 9 bases between them. This CDR3 has 12 amino acids. The germline V gene has CDR1 MDHEN and CDR2 SYDVKM. CDR3 DNA: TGTGCCAGCAACGTAGCGGACAATGAGCAGTTCTTC. This encodes CASNVADNEQFF.

The chain carries TRBV30 and TRBJ1-1; D might be TRBD1 (5 bases). The CDR3 extends over 15 amino acids. The V gene's germline CDR1 is GTSNPN and CDR2 SVGIG (reference sequence). Trimming left V 0 bases short and J 9 bases short, with 20 bases between. The CDR3, as DNA: TGTGCCTGGAGTGTTGATGCTGGGGCTAGGGTGAAAGCTTTCTTT. Translation: CAWSVDAGARVKAFF.

The chain couples TRBV7-9 to TRBJ2-5; D is perhaps TRBD2 (5 bases). CDR1 and CDR2 (germline): SEHNR, FQNEAQ (reference sequence). The CDR3 sequence is 14 residues long. V was trimmed by 5 bases and J by 1 base, leaving 11 bases between them. The CDR3 sequence: CASSSREPQETQYF. The DNA for the CDR3 is TGTGCCAGCAGCAGTAGGGAGCCCCAAGAGACCCAGTACTTC.

This clonotype was picked up a small number of times. J is TRBJ2-1 and V is TRBV20-1, with D possibly being TRBD2 (6 bases). The CDR3 extends over 12 amino acids. Trimming shortened V by 7 bases and J by 4 bases, and 11 bases separated the two germline ends. CDR1 is DFQATT and CDR2 is SNEGSKA in the germline V gene (reference sequence). CDR3 DNA: TGCAGTGTTTCGCGGGAATACAATGAGCAGTTCTTC. This encodes CSVSREYNEQFF.

This chain connects TRBV6-1 to TRBJ2-2; TRBD2 matches at 9 bases. With V trimmed by 6 bases and J by 3 bases, 8 bases remained unmatched. Germline V gene lookup returns CDR1 MNHNS and CDR2 SASEGT. The CDR3 consists of 16 residues. The CDR3 coding sequence is TGTGCCAGCAGCGTTCCTAGCGGGACTCACACCGGGGAGCTGTTTTTT. It specifies CASSVPSGTHTGELFF.

This clonotype turned up a few times. The J gene is TRBJ2-1, the V gene TRBV20-1; either TRBD1 or TRBD2 may fit D (6 bases each). Per the germline V gene, CDR1 is DFQATT and CDR2 is SNEGSKA (reference sequence). The V gene lost 5 bases and the J gene lost 3 bases, with 23 bases spanning the gap. CDR3 length equals 17 residues. CDR3 region: CSAWDTTTGEHYNEQFF. CDR3 sequence (DNA): TGCAGTGCTTGGGACACAACAACGGGGGAGCACTACAATGAGCAGTTCTTC.

The chain is built from TRBV6-2 or TRBV6-3 and TRBJ2-2; 7 bases agree with TRBD1. The CDR3 spans 16 residues. Trimming took 7 bases from V and 3 from J; bases not matched to a gene: 11. Germline-derived CDR1 and CDR2 are MNHEY and SVGEGT. CDR3 in DNA: TGTGCCAGCATCTCCGCCGGGACAGTGGACACCGGGGAGCTGTTTTTT. It yields the protein CASISAGTVDTGELFF.

The gene calls are TRBV7-6 and TRBJ2-5; 9 bases match TRBD1. J lost 1 base, V lost 1 base, and 7 bases had no gene match. The CDR3 has 17 amino acids. Germline-derived CDR1 and CDR2 are SGHVS and FNYEAQ. This CDR3 reads CASSLGRDRVVQETQYF. The CDR3, as DNA: TGTGCCAGCAGCTTAGGAAGGGACAGGGTTGTCCAAGAGACCCAGTACTTC.

This clonotype appeared once. The rearrangement joins TRBV11-2 to TRBJ1-1, with D unclear. Germline V CDR1 and CDR2: SGHAT, FQNNGV. V lost 4 bases and J lost 2, with 11 bases in between. This CDR3 spans 14 amino acids. The chain's CDR3 is CASSYRPLNTEAFF. The CDR3 coding sequence is TGTGCCAGCAGCTACCGGCCGCTAAACACTGAAGCTTTCTTT.

This clonotype has just one count. The V and J genes are TRBV18 and TRBJ2-7; D remains unclear. The germline V gene has CDR1 KGHSH and CDR2 LQKENI. The V end was cut by 1 base, the J end by 5 bases, with 18 bases between. This CDR3 spans 16 amino acids. The CDR3 bases are TGTGCCAGCTCACCACGTCCCGGATCGAGTCAGGACGAGCAGTACTTC. It specifies CASSPRPGSSQDEQYF.

This clonotype was observed a few times. The chain is built from TRBV20-1 and TRBJ2-3; D unresolved. The CDR3 is 12 amino acids. Per the germline V gene, CDR1 is DFQATT and CDR2 is SNEGSKA (reference sequence). Trimming removed 2 bases at V and 4 bases at J, with 7 bases between. CDR3 DNA sequence: TGCAGTGCTAGACGGGCCCCAGATACGCAGTATTTT. It encodes CSARRAPDTQYF.

This clonotype was recorded a few times. The CDR3 sequence is CASSQGGVINEQFF. The CDR3 DNA reads as TGTGCCAGCAGCCAAGGGGGAGTAATTAATGAGCAGTTCTTC. The chain has TRBV3-1 and TRBJ2-1, with D possibly TRBD2 on 5 matching bases. V dropped 1 base and J dropped 7 bases, with 11 bases sitting between them. Germline CDR1 and CDR2: LGHDT and YNNKEL (reference sequence). This CDR3 contains 14 residues.

J is TRBJ2-2 and V is TRBV5-1; D unresolved. V shed 4 bases and J shed 1 base, with 11 bases lying between them. The CDR3 consists of 15 residues. CDR1 and CDR2 (germline): SGHRS, YFSETQ. The chain's CDR3 is CASSGQGMNTGELFF. In nucleotides, the CDR3 is TGCGCCAGCAGCGGCCAAGGGATGAACACCGGGGAGCTGTTTTTT.

The rearrangement uses TRBV20-1 and TRBJ2-1; 11 bases align to TRBD2. There are 14 residues in the CDR3. Trimming cost V 5 bases and J 5 bases; bases outside gene matches: 5. CDR1 DFQATT and CDR2 SNEGSKA come from the germline V gene (reference sequence). CDR3 protein: CSAYSGGGNNEQFF. The CDR3 bases are TGCAGTGCTTATAGCGGGGGGGGGAACAATGAGCAGTTCTTC.

The chain couples TRBV9 to TRBJ1-5; TRBD1 matches at 8 bases. The CDR3 runs to 13 residues. With V trimmed by 7 bases and J by 6 bases, 6 bases remained unmatched. Germline V gives CDR1 SGDLS, CDR2 YYNGEE. The CDR3 here is CASGQGGRQPQHF. DNA of the CDR3: TGTGCCAGCGGACAGGGCGGCCGTCAGCCCCAGCATTTT.

This clonotype was observed a handful of times. The V call is TRBV7-9, the J call TRBJ2-1; TRBD1 might be the D (5 bases). CDR1 SEHNR and CDR2 FQNEAQ come from the germline V gene (reference sequence). The CDR3 is 11 amino acids. The V and J ends lost 5 bases and 12 bases respectively, with 11 bases between them. CDR3 nucleotide sequence: TGTGCCAGCAGCCCCAGGGCTGGGCAGTTCTTC. Its translation: CASSPRAGQFF.

The chain has TRBV27 and TRBJ2-5; no definite D call. This CDR3 contains 17 residues. The V end lost 6 bases, the J end lost 5 bases, and 25 bases lay between the germline ends. The germline CDR1 and CDR2 sequences are MNHEY and SMNVEV (reference sequence). The CDR3 DNA reads TGTGCCAGCAGCCCCCTGACCAAGATCTCGTTGGGGGAGACCCAGTACTTC. It encodes CASSPLTKISLGETQYF.

The chain recombines TRBV4-1 with TRBJ2-3; D gene uncertain. This CDR3 is built from 13 residues. V was trimmed by 1 base and J by 6 bases, leaving 8 bases between them. Germline-derived CDR1 and CDR2 are MGHRA and YSYEKL. CDR3 in amino acids: CASSQAPADTQYF. In nucleotides, the CDR3 is TGCGCCAGCAGCCAAGCCCCCGCCGATACGCAGTATTTT.

V and J are TRBV6-5 and TRBJ2-3; weak D call: TRBD1 (5 bases). Looked up from germline, CDR1 is MNHEY and CDR2 is SVGAGI. CDR3 size: 12 residues. V gave up 6 bases and J gave up 5 bases, with 9 bases separating them. Here the CDR3 DNA reads TGTGCCAGCAGCATAACAGGAGATACGCAGTATTTT. Residues: CASSITGDTQYF.

This clonotype was observed a handful of times. This chain connects TRBV15 to TRBJ2-1; D call uncertain. The CDR3 sequence is 13 residues long. Trimming pared 0 bases from V and 7 bases from J, leaving 7 bases between. Germline CDR1 is LNHNV and CDR2 is YYDKDF (reference sequence). The DNA for the CDR3 is TGTGCCACCAGCAGAGATTCCGGGAATGAGCAGTTCTTC. Its protein is CATSRDSGNEQFF.

This chain links TRBV20-1 with TRBJ2-7, with D perhaps TRBD1 (5 bases). The CDR3 has 13 residues. Germline loops: CDR1 DFQATT, CDR2 SNEGSKA (reference sequence). The V end lost 2 bases, the J end lost 1 base, and 9 bases lay between the germline ends. CDR3 bases: TGCAGTGCTAGACATTACAGGTCCTACGAGCAGTACTTC. Translation: CSARHYRSYEQYF.

There are a few counts of this clonotype. This chain uses TRBV6-2 or TRBV6-3 with TRBJ2-4, with D perhaps assigned TRBD1 or TRBD2 (5 bases each). The CDR3 has 17 amino acids. Germline V lookup: CDR1 MNHEY, CDR2 SVGEGT. V lost 6 bases, J lost 0 bases, and 18 bases lay in between. CDR3 region: CASSETGTSRAKNIQYF. CDR3 in DNA: TGTGCCAGCAGCGAAACCGGGACGTCGAGAGCCAAAAACATTCAGTACTTC.

The rearrangement uses TRBV27 and TRBJ2-3; a weak D match, TRBD1 (5 bases). The V end was cut by 1 base, the J end by 0 bases, with 11 bases between. The CDR3 runs to 16 residues. Germline V gene sequence: CDR1 MNHEY, CDR2 SMNVEV (reference sequence). CDR3 in amino acids: CASSLWGDLSTDTQYF. As DNA, the CDR3 is TGTGCCAGCAGTTTATGGGGCGACCTTAGCACAGATACGCAGTATTTT.

This clonotype was detected a few times. The chain's CDR3 is CASSSIRDRGSYEQYF. DNA for the CDR3: TGTGCCAGCTCAAGCATCCGGGACAGGGGCTCCTACGAGCAGTACTTC. The rearrangement links TRBV18 to TRBJ2-7; TRBD1 agrees at 10 bases. Germline loops: CDR1 KGHSH, CDR2 LQKENI. The V and J ends lost 5 bases and 0 bases, in that order; junction bases with no gene match: 7. The CDR3 covers 16 residues.

This chain connects TRBV20-1 to TRBJ1-5; D unclear. With 0 bases removed from V and 11 bases from J, the gap between germline ends came to 8 bases. The CDR3 has 11 residues. Germline V gene lookup returns CDR1 DFQATT and CDR2 SNEGSKA (reference sequence). The CDR3 loop is CSARDARSQHF. The CDR3 region has the DNA TGCAGTGCTAGAGATGCCCGGTCCCAGCATTTT.

This clonotype was seen a few times. J is TRBJ2-6 and V is TRBV25-1; no clear D gene. CDR3 length equals 16 residues. Germline-derived CDR1 and CDR2 are MGHDK and SYGVNS. Trimming cost V 6 bases and J 0 bases, with 12 bases left between them. The CDR3 spells CASSGITLSGANVLTF. CDR3 in DNA: TGTGCCAGCAGCGGTATCACTCTCTCTGGGGCCAACGTCCTGACTTTC.

The gene calls are TRBV5-1 and TRBJ2-1, with 8 positions matching TRBD2. J gave up 3 bases and V 4 bases, and 6 bases lay outside the gene matches. This CDR3 region has 15 residues. CDR1 is SGHRS, CDR2 YFSETQ, per germline. For the CDR3, the DNA is TGCGCCAGCAGCCCGGGACTAGGTTACTACAATGAGCAGTTCTTC. Residues: CASSPGLGYYNEQFF.

This chain uses TRBV20-1 with TRBJ1-5; 7 bases fit TRBD1. Germline V gene sequence: CDR1 DFQATT, CDR2 SNEGSKA (reference sequence). Trimming at V came to 4 bases and at J to 4 bases, leaving 4 bases not matched to a gene. This CDR3 spans 13 amino acids. CDR3 loop: CSAKGARNQPQHF. CDR3 DNA: TGCAGTGCTAAGGGGGCGCGGAATCAGCCCCAGCATTTT.

In this sample, this clonotype turned up a few times. This chain joins TRBV24-1 and TRBJ2-7; 7 bases are shared with TRBD1. The ends lost 4 bases at V and 8 bases at J; junction bases unmatched: 7. CDR1 is KGHDR and CDR2 is SFDVKD in the germline V gene. This CDR3 comprises 13 residues. The CDR3 region is CATSEGRGRQQYF. The CDR3 DNA follows: TGTGCCACCAGTGAGGGTAGGGGGCGGCAGCAGTACTTC.

This clonotype was counted between two and nine times. V gene TRBV12-3 or TRBV12-4 combines with J gene TRBJ1-5, with 7 bases that match TRBD1. V gave up 6 bases and J gave up 2 bases; unmatched junction bases: 7. The CDR3 consists of 15 residues. CDR3 sequence (DNA): TGTGCCAGCAGATCCGGGACAGATGGCAATCAGCCCCAGCATTTT. Its protein is CASRSGTDGNQPQHF.